What follows are 17 T cell receptor beta chains derived from one specimen sequenced in a study of blood T cell repertoires in COVID-19 (dated by TCRdb to 2018 to 2021). Library generation was performed with the immunoSEQ multiplex PCR assay. Imported from immuneACCESS, the table was reduced by TCRdb to in-frame sequences with V and J called. These copies leave out some clones; in studies compared against another copy, an unresolved V gene accounts for under half, and the cause of the remainder is not known. For this sample there are about 290,000 clones; 85% appear just once. In total, the top ten clones hold around 4.2% of the sample. Sequencing input: peripheral blood. Receptor source: a woman aged 50 to 60 with active or convalescent COVID-19.

This chain links TRBV2 with TRBJ2-7, with 9 bases matching TRBD2. Looked up from germline, CDR1 is SNHLY and CDR2 is FYNNEI. Trimming took 7 bases from V and 0 from J; bases not matched to a gene: 7. The CDR3 is made up of 15 amino acids. CDR3 loop: CASKLAGGPSYEQYF. The CDR3 coding sequence is TGTGCCAGCAAACTAGCGGGTGGCCCCTCCTACGAGCAGTACTTC.

The chain carries TRBV6-5 and TRBJ1-1; D unresolved. Germline V gives CDR1 MNHEY, CDR2 SVGAGI. V was shortened by 6 bases and J by 4 bases, with 12 bases between the two germline ends. The CDR3 is 13 residues long. The CDR3 sequence: CASRPLIATEAFF. The CDR3 DNA follows: TGTGCCAGCAGGCCCCTGATAGCCACTGAAGCTTTCTTT.

Here the CDR3 DNA reads TGTGCCAGCAGCCCCACCCCGGACAGAGAGACCCAGTACTTC. Its translation: CASSPTPDRETQYF. The chain recombines TRBV7-3 with TRBJ2-5, with D possibly being TRBD1 (6 bases). The germline CDR1 and CDR2 sequences are SGHTA and FQGTGA. The CDR3 length is 14 residues. V gave up 5 bases and J gave up 4 bases, with 14 bases separating them.

This rearrangement joins TRBV7-9 to TRBJ1-2; TRBD1 matches 7 bases. CDR1 and CDR2 from the germline V gene are SEHNR and FQNEAQ (reference sequence). The CDR3 sequence is 14 residues long. The junction had 3 bases not matched to a gene; V was cut back by 3 bases and J by 2 bases. The CDR3: CASSFSQGNYGYTF. Written as DNA, the CDR3 is TGTGCCAGCAGCTTCTCACAGGGGAACTATGGCTACACCTTC.

V usage is TRBV4-1 and J usage is TRBJ1-1; D perhaps matches TRBD1 (6 bases). This CDR3 comprises 15 residues. The V end lost 1 base, the J end lost 7 bases, and 16 bases lay between the germline ends. CDR1 and CDR2 from the germline V gene are MGHRA and YSYEKL. CDR3: CASSQGGGPPFEAFF. DNA for the CDR3: TGCGCCAGCAGCCAAGGTGGGGGCCCCCCTTTTGAAGCTTTCTTT.

The chain uses TRBV30 and TRBJ1-3; perhaps TRBD1 as D (5 bases). V was trimmed by 0 bases and J by 7 bases, leaving 10 bases between them. Looked up from germline, CDR1 is GTSNPN and CDR2 is SVGIG (reference sequence). This CDR3 spans 13 amino acids. In DNA, the CDR3 is TGTGCCTGGAGTGTCGGGCAGGGTAACACCATATATTTT. Its protein product is CAWSVGQGNTIYF.

This chain uses TRBV3-1 (or the pseudogene TRBV3-2) with TRBJ2-3, with 7 bases that match TRBD2. V lost 3 bases and J lost 2; bases outside the gene matches: 8. CDR3 length: 16 amino acids. Looked up from germline, CDR1 is LGHDT and CDR2 is YNNKEL (reference sequence). The CDR3 region is CASSQAPGLNTDTQYF. CDR3 DNA sequence: TGTGCCAGCAGCCAGGCACCGGGACTAAACACAGATACGCAGTATTTT.

The chain links TRBV6-6 to TRBJ2-6; no clear D. Germline V gene lookup returns CDR1 MNHNY and CDR2 SVGAGI (reference sequence). The CDR3 has 18 amino acids. V lost 5 bases to trimming and J lost 0 bases, with 17 bases between them. The CDR3: CASSPRRQINSGANVLTF. Written as DNA, the CDR3 is TGTGCCAGCAGTCCGAGGCGTCAGATCAACTCTGGGGCCAACGTCCTGACTTTC.

This rearrangement joins TRBV10-2 to TRBJ2-3, with TRBD2 matching over 10 bases. CDR1 and CDR2 (germline): WSHSY, SAAADI. V was clipped by 6 bases and J by 4 bases; unmatched bases: 13. This CDR3 has 17 residues. For the CDR3, the DNA is TGCGCCAGCAGCCGTACCAGGGCTAGCGGGAGCCCAGATACGCAGTATTTT. Translated, it gives CASSRTRASGSPDTQYF.

In this sample, this clone turned up once. The chain uses TRBV11-3 and TRBJ2-2; 10 bases line up with TRBD2. The CDR3 totals 18 residues. Germline V gene data show CDR1 as SGHNT and CDR2 as YENEEA. Trimming took 4 bases from V and 7 from J; bases not matched to a gene: 15. CDR3 nucleotide sequence: TGTGCCAGCAGCTACCGAGCGGGAGGGCCCAACGAGGGCGGGGAGCTGTTTTTT. It specifies CASSYRAGGPNEGGELFF.

This chain links TRBV2 with TRBJ2-1; 7 bases line up with TRBD2. This CDR3 is built from 14 residues. V lost 6 bases and J lost 13; bases outside the gene matches: 15. Per the germline V gene, CDR1 is SNHLY and CDR2 is FYNNEI. CDR3 protein: CASSGDTLRDYQFF. DNA of the CDR3: TGTGCCAGCAGCGGCGACACTCTCCGGGACTACCAGTTCTTC.

The V call is TRBV5-6, the J call TRBJ1-5; 7 positions match TRBD1. Losses at the gene ends were 4 bases for V and 6 bases for J; bases not matched to a gene: 10. This CDR3 comprises 15 residues. From germline, CDR1 is SGHDT and CDR2 YYEEEE. The CDR3: CASSLRGDEGQPQHF. For the CDR3, the DNA is TGTGCCAGCAGCCTCAGGGGGGATGAGGGTCAGCCCCAGCATTTT.

This chain uses TRBV7-6 with TRBJ2-1; 7 nucleotides agree with TRBD1. The CDR3 has 12 residues. V shed 4 bases, J shed 12 bases, and the junction held 6 bases outside the gene matches. The germline V gene has CDR1 SGHVS and CDR2 FNYEAQ. For the CDR3, the DNA is TGTGCCAGCAGCTCTCACAGGGGCAGGCAGTTCTTC. This sequence encodes CASSSHRGRQFF.

The chain combines TRBV2 with TRBJ1-2; 8 bases are shared with TRBD1. Germline lookup yields CDR1 SNHLY and CDR2 FYNNEI. V shed 2 bases, J shed 8 bases, and the junction held 7 bases outside the gene matches. The CDR3 runs 14 residues. The CDR3 here is CASSELAGGYGYTF. The CDR3 DNA follows: TGTGCCAGCAGTGAATTGGCAGGGGGCTACGGCTACACCTTC.

Comment on this clone: A read error may account for a junction end that differs from germline. The chain is built from TRBV3-1 (or the pseudogene TRBV3-2) and TRBJ2-7; D perhaps matches TRBD1 (5 bases). CDR1 is LGHDT, CDR2 YNNKEL, per germline (reference sequence). The CDR3 runs 12 residues. CDR3 sequence (DNA): TGTGCCAGCAGCCAAGGAGGTCAGGGTGGTTTCTTC. Its protein product is CASSQGGQGGFF.

Only a few counts were recorded for this clone. The chain couples TRBV19 to TRBJ2-1; D possibly corresponds to TRBD1 (6 bases). The V and J ends lost 5 bases and 2 bases respectively, with 16 bases between them. CDR1 LNHDA and CDR2 SQIVND come from the germline V gene (reference sequence). The CDR3 sequence is 16 residues long. The CDR3 DNA reads TGTGCCAGTAGTCCGATCGCCAGGGGCCCCTACAATGAGCAGTTCTTC. It specifies CASSPIARGPYNEQFF.

This chain joins TRBV11-1 and TRBJ2-7, with a tentative D call TRBD1 (6 bases). This CDR3 has 13 residues. The germline V gene has CDR1 SGHAT and CDR2 FQDESV (reference sequence). The V end was cut by 2 bases, the J end by 3 bases, with 8 bases between. CDR3 sequence (DNA): TGTGCCAGCAGCTTATTACAGGGCTACGAGCAGTACTTC. It is translated as CASSLLQGYEQYF.